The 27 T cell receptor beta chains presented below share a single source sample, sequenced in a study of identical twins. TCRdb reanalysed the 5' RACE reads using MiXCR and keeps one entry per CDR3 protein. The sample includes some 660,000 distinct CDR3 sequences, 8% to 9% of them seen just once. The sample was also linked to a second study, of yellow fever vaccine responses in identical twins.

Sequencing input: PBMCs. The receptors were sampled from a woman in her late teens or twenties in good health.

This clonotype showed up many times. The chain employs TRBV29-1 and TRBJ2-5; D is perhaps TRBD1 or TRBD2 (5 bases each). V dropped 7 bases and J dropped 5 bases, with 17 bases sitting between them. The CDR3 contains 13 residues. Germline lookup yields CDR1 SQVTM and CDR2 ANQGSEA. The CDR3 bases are TGCAGCGGGGGGAGTAGTCGAGGCGAGACCCAGTACTTC. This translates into CSGGSSRGETQYF.

The CDR3 sequence is CASSPWTSVYGELFF. CDR3 DNA sequence: TGTGCCAGCAGCCCCTGGACTAGCGTATACGGGGAGCTGTTTTTT. The rearrangement uses TRBV7-2 and TRBJ2-2, with 9 bases lining up with TRBD2. CDR3 length equals 15 residues. Germline trimming cut 5 bases from V and 7 bases from J; bases unmatched to any gene: 8. Per germline, CDR1 SGHTA and CDR2 FQGNSA.

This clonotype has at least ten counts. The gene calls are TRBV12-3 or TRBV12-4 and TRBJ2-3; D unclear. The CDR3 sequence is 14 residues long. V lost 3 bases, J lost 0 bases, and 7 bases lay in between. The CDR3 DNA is TGTGCCAGCAGTTTTTATGAGAGCACAGATACGCAGTATTTT. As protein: CASSFYESTDTQYF.

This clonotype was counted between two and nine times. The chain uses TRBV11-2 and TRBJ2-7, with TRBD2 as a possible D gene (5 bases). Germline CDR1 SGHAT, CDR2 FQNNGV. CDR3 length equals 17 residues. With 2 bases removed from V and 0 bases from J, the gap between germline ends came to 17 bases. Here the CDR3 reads CASSLTLDSLSSYEQYF. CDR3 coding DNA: TGTGCCAGCAGCTTAACATTGGACTCCCTCAGCTCCTACGAGCAGTACTTC.

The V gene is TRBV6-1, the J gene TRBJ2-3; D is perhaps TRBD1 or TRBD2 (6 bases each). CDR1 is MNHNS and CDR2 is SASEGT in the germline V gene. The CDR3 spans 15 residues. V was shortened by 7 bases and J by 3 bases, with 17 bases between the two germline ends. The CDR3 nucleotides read TGTGCCAGCAAGGTCCTGGGGGGCGCGACAGATACGCAGTATTTT. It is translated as CASKVLGGATDTQYF.

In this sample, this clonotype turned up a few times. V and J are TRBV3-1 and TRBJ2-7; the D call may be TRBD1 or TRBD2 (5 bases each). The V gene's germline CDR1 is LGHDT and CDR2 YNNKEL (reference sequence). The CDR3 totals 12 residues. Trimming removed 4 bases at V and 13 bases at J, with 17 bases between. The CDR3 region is CASSPIPGTFYF. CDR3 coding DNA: TGTGCCAGCAGCCCCATACCCGGGACCTTCTACTTC.

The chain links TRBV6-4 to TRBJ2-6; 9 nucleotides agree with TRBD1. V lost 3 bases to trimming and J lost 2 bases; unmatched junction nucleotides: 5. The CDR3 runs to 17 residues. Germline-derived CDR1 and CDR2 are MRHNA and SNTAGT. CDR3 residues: CASSETGGAPGANVLTF. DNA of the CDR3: TGTGCCAGCAGTGAAACAGGGGGCGCGCCTGGGGCCAACGTCCTGACTTTC.

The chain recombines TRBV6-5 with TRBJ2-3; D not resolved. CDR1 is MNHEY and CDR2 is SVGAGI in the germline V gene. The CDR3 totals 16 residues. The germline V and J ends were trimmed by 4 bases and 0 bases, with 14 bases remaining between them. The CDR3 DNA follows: TGTGCCAGCAGTTCAGGACGCCGCCTTAGCACAGATACGCAGTATTTT. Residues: CASSSGRRLSTDTQYF.

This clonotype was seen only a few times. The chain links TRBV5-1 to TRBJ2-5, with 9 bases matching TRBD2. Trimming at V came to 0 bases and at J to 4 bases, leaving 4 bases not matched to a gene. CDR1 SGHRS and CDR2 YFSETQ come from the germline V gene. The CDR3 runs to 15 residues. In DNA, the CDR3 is TGCGCCAGCAGCTTGGCGGGACTAGCTCCAGAGACCCAGTACTTC. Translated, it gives CASSLAGLAPETQYF.

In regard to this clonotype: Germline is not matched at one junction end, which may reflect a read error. DNA for the CDR3: TGTGCCAGCAGGGAACTAGCCAAAAGCATTCAGTACTTC. This encodes CASRELAKSIQYF. The chain links TRBV6-1 to TRBJ2-4, with D possibly being TRBD2 (6 bases). CDR1 and CDR2 (germline): MNHNS, SASEGT. CDR3 length: 13 amino acids.

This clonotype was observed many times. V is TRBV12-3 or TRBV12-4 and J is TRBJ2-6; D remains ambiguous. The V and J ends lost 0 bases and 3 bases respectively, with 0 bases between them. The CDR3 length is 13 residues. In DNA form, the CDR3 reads TGTGCCAGCAGTTTAGCTGGGGCCAACGTCCTGACTTTC. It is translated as CASSLAGANVLTF.

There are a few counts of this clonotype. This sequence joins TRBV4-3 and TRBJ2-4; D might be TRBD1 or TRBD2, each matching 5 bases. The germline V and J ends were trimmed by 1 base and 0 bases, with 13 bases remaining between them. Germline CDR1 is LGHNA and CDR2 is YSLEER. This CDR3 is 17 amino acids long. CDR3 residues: CASSQAHTGTAKNIQYF. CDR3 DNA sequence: TGCGCCAGCAGCCAAGCACATACCGGGACAGCCAAAAACATTCAGTACTTC.

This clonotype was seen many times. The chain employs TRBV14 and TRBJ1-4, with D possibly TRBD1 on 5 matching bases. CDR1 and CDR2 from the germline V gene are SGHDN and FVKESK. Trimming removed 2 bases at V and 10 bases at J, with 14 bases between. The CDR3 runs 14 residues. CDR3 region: CASSQLGVKGKLFF. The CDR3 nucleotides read TGTGCCAGCAGCCAACTGGGGGTGAAAGGAAAACTGTTTTTT.

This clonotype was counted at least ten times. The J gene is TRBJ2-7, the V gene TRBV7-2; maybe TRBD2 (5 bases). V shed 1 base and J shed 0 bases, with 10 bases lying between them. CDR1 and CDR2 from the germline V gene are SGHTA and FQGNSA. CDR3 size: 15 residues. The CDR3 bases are TGTGCCAGCAGCTTAGATCCTAGCTACTCCTACGAGCAGTACTTC. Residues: CASSLDPSYSYEQYF.

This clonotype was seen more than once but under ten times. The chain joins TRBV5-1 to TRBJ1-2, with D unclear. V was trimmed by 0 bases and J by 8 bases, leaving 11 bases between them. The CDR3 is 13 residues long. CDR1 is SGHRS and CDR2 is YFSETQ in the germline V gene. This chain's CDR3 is CASSLDGRLGYTF. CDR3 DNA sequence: TGCGCCAGCAGCTTGGACGGACGGTTGGGCTACACCTTC.

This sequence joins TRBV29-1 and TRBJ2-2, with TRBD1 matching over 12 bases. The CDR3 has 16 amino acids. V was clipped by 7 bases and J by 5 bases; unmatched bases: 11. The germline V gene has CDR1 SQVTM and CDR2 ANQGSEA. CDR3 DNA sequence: TGCAGCGCTGTCCCGGGACAGGGGGCTAGGACCGGGGAGCTGTTTTTT. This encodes CSAVPGQGARTGELFF.

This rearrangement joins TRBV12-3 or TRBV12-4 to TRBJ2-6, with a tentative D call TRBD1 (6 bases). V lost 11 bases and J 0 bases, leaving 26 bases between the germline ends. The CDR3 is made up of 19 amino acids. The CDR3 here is CAFSLGRKGVLSGANVLTF. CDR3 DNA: TGTGCCTTCAGTTTGGGTAGGAAGGGGGTCCTCTCTGGGGCCAACGTCCTGACTTTC.

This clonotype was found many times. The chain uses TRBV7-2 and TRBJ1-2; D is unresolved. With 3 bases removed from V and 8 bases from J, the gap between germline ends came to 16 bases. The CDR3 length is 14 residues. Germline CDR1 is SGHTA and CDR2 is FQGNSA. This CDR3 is CASSFRTGTMGYTF. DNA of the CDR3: TGTGCCAGCAGCTTTCGGACGGGAACTATGGGCTACACCTTC.

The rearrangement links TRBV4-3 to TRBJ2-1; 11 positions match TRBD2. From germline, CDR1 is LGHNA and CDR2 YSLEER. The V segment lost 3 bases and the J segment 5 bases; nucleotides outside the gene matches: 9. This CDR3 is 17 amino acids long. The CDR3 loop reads CASSQGRLAGQNNEQFF. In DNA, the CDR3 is TGCGCCAGCAGCCAGGGGAGACTAGCGGGACAAAACAATGAGCAGTTCTTC.

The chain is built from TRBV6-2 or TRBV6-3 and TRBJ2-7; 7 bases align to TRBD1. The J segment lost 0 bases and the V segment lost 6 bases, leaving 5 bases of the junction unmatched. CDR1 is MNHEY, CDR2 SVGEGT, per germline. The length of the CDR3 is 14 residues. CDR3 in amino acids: CASSRGTVSYEQYF. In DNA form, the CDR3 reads TGTGCCAGCAGCCGAGGGACAGTCTCCTACGAGCAGTACTTC.

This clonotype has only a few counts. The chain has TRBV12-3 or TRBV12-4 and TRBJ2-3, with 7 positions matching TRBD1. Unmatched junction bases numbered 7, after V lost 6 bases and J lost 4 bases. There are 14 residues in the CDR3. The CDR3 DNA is TGTGCCAGCAGGGAAGGGACAGCCGCAGATACGCAGTATTTT. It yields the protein CASREGTAADTQYF.

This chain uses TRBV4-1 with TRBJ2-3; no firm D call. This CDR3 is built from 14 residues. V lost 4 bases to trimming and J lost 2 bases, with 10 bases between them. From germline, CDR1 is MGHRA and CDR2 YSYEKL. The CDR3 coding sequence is TGCGCCAGCAGCCCTTTTACGAACACAGATACGCAGTATTTT. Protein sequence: CASSPFTNTDTQYF.

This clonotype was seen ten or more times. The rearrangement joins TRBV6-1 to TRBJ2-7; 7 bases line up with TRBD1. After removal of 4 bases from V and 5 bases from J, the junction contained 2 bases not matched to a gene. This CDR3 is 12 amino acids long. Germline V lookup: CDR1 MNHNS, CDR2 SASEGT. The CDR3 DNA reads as TGTGCCAGCAGTGCTGACAGGGACGAGCAGTACTTC. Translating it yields CASSADRDEQYF.

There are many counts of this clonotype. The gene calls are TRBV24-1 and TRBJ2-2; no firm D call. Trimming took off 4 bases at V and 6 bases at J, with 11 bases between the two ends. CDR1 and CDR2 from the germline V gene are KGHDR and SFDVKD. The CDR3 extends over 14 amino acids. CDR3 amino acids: CATSDPPTAGELFF. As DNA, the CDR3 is TGTGCCACCAGTGACCCCCCAACCGCCGGGGAGCTGTTTTTT.

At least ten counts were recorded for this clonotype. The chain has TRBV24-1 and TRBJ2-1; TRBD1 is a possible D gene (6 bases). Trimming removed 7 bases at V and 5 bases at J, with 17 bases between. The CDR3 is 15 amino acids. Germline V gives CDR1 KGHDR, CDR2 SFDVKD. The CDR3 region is CATSFPGHPNNEQFF. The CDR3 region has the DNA TGTGCCACCAGCTTTCCGGGACACCCTAACAATGAGCAGTTCTTC.

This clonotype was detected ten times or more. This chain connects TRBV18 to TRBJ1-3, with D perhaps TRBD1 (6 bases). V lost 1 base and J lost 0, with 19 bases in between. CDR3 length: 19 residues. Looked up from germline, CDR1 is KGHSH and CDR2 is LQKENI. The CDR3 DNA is TGTGCCAGCTCACCACTCCCACCGGGTACAGGGAGCTCTGGAAACACCATATATTTT. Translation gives CASSPLPPGTGSSGNTIYF.

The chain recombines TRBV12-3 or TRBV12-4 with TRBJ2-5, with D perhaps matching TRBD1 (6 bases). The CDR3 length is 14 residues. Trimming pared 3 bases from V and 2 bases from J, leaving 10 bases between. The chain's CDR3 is CASSLATGQETQYF. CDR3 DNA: TGTGCCAGCAGTTTGGCGACAGGACAAGAGACCCAGTACTTC.